Shown below are 3 T cell receptor beta chains from a single sample sequenced in a study of blood T cell repertoires in COVID-19. Libraries were prepared by immunoSEQ multiplex PCR; TCRdb keeps only in-frame clonotypes and omits some of them. The table lists about 150,000 clones, roughly 85% of them singletons, with around 2.5% in the top ten. The sample was peripheral blood. Every receptor here comes from a human donor with acute or convalescent COVID-19. The donor label of this sample is uncertain.

This chain links TRBV6-1 with TRBJ2-5; TRBD1 is a possible D gene (6 bases). The CDR3 spans 13 residues. Germline values: CDR1 MNHNS, CDR2 SASEGT. V was cut by 4 bases and J by 2 bases, with 8 bases left in between. CDR3 coding DNA: TGTGCCAGCAGTGGGCAGGGGCAAGAGACCCAGTACTTC. Its protein product is CASSGQGQETQYF.

The rearrangement uses TRBV2 and TRBJ2-5, with D maybe TRBD2 (7 bases). The ends were cut back, 6 bases at V and 3 bases at J, with 17 bases in the middle. The CDR3 has 15 amino acids. Germline V gene lookup returns CDR1 SNHLY and CDR2 FYNNEI. The CDR3 loop is CASRRGATREETQYF. In DNA, the CDR3 is TGTGCCAGCAGACGGGGGGCGACCAGGGAAGAGACCCAGTACTTC.

V usage is TRBV2 and J usage is TRBJ1-5; D perhaps matches TRBD1 (6 bases). The CDR3 is made up of 15 amino acids. Trimming took off 7 bases at V and 3 bases at J, with 16 bases between the two ends. Germline values: CDR1 SNHLY, CDR2 FYNNEI. The CDR3 bases are TGTGCCAGCAAGACACAGCGACAGGTCAATCAGCCCCAGCATTTT. It codes for CASKTQRQVNQPQHF.